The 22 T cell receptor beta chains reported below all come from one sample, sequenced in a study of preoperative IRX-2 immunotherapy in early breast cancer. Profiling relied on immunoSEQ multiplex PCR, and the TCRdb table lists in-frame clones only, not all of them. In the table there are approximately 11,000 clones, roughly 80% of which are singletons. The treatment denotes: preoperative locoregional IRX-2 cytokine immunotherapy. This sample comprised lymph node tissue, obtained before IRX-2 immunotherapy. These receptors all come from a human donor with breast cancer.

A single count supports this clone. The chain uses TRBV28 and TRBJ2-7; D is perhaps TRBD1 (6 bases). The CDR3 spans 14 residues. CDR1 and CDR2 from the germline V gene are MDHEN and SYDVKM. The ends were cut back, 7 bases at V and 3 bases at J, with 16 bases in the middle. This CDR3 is CASILGGQSYEQYF. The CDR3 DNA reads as TGTGCCAGCATCTTGGGCGGACAGAGCTACGAGCAGTACTTC.

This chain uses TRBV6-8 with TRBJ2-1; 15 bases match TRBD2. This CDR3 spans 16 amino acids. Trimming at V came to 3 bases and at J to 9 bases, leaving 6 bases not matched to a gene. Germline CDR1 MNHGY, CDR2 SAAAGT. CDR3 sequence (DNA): TGTGCCAGCAGTTATCCGGGACTAGCGGGAGGTATTGAGCAGTTCTTC. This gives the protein CASSYPGLAGGIEQFF.

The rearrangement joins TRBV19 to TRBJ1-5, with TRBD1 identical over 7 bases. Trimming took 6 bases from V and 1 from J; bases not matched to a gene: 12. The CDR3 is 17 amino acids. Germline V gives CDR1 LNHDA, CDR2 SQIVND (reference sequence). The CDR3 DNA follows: TGTGCCAGTAGGAACACAGGGGCCCCCGAGAGCAATCAGCCCCAGCATTTT. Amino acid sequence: CASRNTGAPESNQPQHF.

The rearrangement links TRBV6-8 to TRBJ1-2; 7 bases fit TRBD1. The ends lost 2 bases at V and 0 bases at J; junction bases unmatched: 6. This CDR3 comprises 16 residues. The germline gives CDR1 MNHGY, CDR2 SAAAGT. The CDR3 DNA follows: TGTGCCAGCAGTTACAAGGGGACAGTTTCTAACTATGGCTACACCTTC. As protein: CASSYKGTVSNYGYTF.

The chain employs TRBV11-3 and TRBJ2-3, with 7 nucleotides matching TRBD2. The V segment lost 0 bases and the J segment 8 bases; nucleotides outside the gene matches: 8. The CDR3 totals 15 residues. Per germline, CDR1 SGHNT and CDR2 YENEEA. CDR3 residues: CASSLEPASGATQYF. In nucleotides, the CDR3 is TGTGCCAGCAGCTTAGAGCCGGCTAGCGGAGCTACGCAGTATTTT.

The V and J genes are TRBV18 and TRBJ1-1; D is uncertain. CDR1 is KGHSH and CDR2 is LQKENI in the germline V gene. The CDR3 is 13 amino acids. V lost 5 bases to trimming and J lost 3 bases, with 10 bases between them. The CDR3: CASSITRDTEAFF. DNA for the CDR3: TGTGCCAGCTCAATCACAAGGGACACTGAAGCTTTCTTT.

Written as DNA, the CDR3 is TGTGCCAGCTCAACTAGGACTAGCGGAGCCCAAGAGACCCAGTACTTC. It is translated as CASSTRTSGAQETQYF. The V call is TRBV18, the J call TRBJ2-5, with 10 bases fitting TRBD2. Germline V CDR1 and CDR2: KGHSH, LQKENI. The CDR3 has 16 amino acids. The V segment lost 5 bases and the J segment 1 base; nucleotides outside the gene matches: 7.

The CDR3 DNA sequence: TGCGCCAGCAGTGACAGGGGATACGAGCAGTACTTC. Amino acid sequence: CASSDRGYEQYF. The chain recombines TRBV10-1 with TRBJ2-7; D perhaps matches TRBD1 (6 bases). This CDR3 contains 12 residues. Trimming pared 3 bases from V and 4 bases from J, leaving 7 bases between. Per germline, CDR1 WNHNN and CDR2 SYGVQD (reference sequence).

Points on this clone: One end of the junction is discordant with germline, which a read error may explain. The chain's CDR3 is CATSRGLAGDEQYF. The CDR3 nucleotides read TGTGCCACTAGTAGAGGACTAGCGGGAGATGAGCAGTACTTC. The chain has TRBV19 and TRBJ2-7, with TRBD2 matching over 13 bases. Germline-derived CDR1 and CDR2 are LNHDA and SQIVND (reference sequence). The CDR3 runs to 14 residues.

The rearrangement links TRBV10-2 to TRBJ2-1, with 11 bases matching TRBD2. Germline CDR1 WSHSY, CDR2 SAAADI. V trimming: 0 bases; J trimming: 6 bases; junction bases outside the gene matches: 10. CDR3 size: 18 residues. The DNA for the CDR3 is TGCGCCAGCAGTGAGTCTGTCGGGACTAGCGGAGTGGGCAATGAGCAGTTCTTC. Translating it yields CASSESVGTSGVGNEQFF.

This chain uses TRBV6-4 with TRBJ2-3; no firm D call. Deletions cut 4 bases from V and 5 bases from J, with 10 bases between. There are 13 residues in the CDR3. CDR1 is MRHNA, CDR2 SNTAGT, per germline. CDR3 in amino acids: CASSVRLQDTQYF. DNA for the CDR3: TGTGCCAGCAGTGTTCGTCTTCAAGATACGCAGTATTTT.

The CDR3 DNA reads TGCGCCAGCAGCCCTCGATTCAATAGAGGAGGCGGGGCAGGGTCAGATACGCAGTATTTT. This sequence encodes CASSPRFNRGGGAGSDTQYF. This chain joins TRBV5-1 and TRBJ2-3, with D perhaps matching TRBD2 (6 bases). The V end was cut by 4 bases, the J end by 4 bases, with 31 bases between. CDR3 length: 20 amino acids. Per the germline V gene, CDR1 is SGHRS and CDR2 is YFSETQ.

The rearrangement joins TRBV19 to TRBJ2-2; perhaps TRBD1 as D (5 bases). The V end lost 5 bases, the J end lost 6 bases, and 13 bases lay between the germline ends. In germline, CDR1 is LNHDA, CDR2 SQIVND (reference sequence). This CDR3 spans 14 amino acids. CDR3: CASSAGRYSGELFF. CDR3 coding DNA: TGTGCCAGTAGTGCAGGGCGGTATTCCGGGGAGCTGTTTTTT.

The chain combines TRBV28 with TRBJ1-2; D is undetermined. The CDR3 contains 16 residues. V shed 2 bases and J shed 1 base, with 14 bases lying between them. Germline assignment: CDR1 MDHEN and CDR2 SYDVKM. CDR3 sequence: CASSLGSAEDNYGYTF. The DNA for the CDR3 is TGTGCCAGCAGTTTAGGGTCGGCAGAAGATAACTATGGCTACACCTTC.

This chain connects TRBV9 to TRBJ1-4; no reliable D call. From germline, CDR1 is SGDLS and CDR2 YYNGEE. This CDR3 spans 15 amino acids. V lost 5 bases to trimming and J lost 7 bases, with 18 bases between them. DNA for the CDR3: TGTGCCAGCAGGCAGACTTCGAGCGAGGGTGAAAAACTGTTTTTT. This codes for CASRQTSSEGEKLFF.

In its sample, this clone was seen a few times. CDR3 DNA: TGCGCCAGCAGTGAGCCGGGCAGACCTGAAGCTTTCTTT. Its protein product is CASSEPGRPEAFF. The rearrangement joins TRBV10-2 to TRBJ1-1; no reliable D call. Trimming removed 2 bases at V and 6 bases at J, with 10 bases between. The germline gives CDR1 WSHSY, CDR2 SAAADI. The CDR3 consists of 13 residues.

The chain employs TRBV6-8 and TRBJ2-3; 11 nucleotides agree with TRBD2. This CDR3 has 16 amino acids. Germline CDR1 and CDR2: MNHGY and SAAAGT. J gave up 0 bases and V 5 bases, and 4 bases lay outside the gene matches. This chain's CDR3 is CASSHGLAGSTDTQYF. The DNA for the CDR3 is TGTGCCAGCAGTCATGGACTAGCGGGTAGCACAGATACGCAGTATTTT.

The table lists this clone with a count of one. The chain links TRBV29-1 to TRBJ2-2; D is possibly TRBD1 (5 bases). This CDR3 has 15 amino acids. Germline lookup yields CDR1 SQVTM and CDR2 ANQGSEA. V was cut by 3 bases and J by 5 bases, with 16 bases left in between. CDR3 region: CSVENGQGITGELFF. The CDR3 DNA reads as TGCAGCGTTGAGAATGGGCAGGGAATTACCGGGGAGCTGTTTTTT.

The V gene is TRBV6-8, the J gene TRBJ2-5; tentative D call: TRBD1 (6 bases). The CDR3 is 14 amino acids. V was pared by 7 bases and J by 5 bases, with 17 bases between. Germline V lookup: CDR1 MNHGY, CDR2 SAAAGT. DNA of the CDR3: TGTGCCAGCAACCGGGACACAGCAATGGAGACCCAGTACTTC. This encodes CASNRDTAMETQYF.

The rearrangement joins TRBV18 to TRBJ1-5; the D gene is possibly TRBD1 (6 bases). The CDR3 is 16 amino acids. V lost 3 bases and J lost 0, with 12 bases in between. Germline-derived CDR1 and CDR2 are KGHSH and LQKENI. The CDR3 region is CASSPGALYSNQPQHF. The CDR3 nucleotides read TGTGCCAGCTCACCGGGGGCCCTATATAGCAATCAGCCCCAGCATTTT.

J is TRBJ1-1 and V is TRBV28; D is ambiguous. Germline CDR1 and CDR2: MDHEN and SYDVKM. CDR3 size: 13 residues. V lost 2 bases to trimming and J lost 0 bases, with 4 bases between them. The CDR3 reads CASSLSLNTEAFF. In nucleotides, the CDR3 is TGTGCCAGCAGTTTAAGTCTGAACACTGAAGCTTTCTTT.

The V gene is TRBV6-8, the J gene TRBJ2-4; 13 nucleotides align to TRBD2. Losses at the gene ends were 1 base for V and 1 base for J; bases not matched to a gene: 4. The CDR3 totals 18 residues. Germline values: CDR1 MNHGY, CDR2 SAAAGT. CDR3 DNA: TGTGCCAGCAGTTACTTGGGACTAGCGGGATGGGCCAAAAACATTCAGTACTTC. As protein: CASSYLGLAGWAKNIQYF.